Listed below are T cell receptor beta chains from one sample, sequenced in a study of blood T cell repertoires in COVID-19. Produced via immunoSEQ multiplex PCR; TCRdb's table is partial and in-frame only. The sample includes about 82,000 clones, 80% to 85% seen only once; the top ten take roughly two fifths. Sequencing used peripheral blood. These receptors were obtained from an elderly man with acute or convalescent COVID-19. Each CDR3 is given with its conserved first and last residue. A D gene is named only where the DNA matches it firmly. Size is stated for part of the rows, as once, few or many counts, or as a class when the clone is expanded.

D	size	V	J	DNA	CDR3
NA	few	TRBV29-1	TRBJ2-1	TGCAGCGTTGACTTATACAATGAGCAGTTCTTC	CSVDLYNEQFF
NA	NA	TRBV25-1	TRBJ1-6	TGTGCCAGCATGAACAGGGCAGACTATAATTCACCCCTCCACTTT	CASMNRADYNSPLHF
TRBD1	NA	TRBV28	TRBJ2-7	TGTGCCAGCAGTGACTCCGGGACAGGGGCCTACGAGCAGTACTTC	CASSDSGTGAYEQYF
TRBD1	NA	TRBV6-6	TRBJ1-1	TGTGCCAGCAGTTACCCAACAGGGGGCGCGGACACTGAAGCTTTCTTT	CASSYPTGGADTEAFF
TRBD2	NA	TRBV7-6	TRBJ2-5	TGTGCCAGCAGGAGAGCTAGCGGGAGGGCCGAGACCCAGTACTTC	CASRRASGRAETQYF
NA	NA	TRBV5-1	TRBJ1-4	TGCGCCAGCAGCTTCATGGGAGGGGCAGGTGAAAAACTGTTTTTT	CASSFMGGAGEKLFF
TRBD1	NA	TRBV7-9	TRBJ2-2	TGTGCCAGCAGCTTATTACAGGGGGACACCGGGGAGCTGTTTTTT	CASSLLQGDTGELFF
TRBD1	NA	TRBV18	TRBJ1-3	TGTGCCAGCTCATTACAGGGGGCAAGCTCTGGAAACACCATATATTTT	CASSLQGASSGNTIYF
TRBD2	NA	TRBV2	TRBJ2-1	TGTGCCAGCAGGACCAGCGGGAGCCGCTACAATGAGCAGTTCTTC	CASRTSGSRYNEQFF
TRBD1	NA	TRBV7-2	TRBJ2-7	TGTGCCAGCAGCTCAGACAGGGGCCTCTACGAGCAGTACTTC	CASSSDRGLYEQYF
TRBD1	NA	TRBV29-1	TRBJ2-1	TGCAGCGCCACCGGGACAGGGGGCAGGAATGAGCAGTTCTTC	CSATGTGGRNEQFF
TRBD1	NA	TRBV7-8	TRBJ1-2	TGTGCCAGCAGCGATGACAGGGGACGAGGCTATGGCTACACCTTC	CASSDDRGRGYGYTF
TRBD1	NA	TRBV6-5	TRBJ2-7	TGTGCCAGCAGTTACAACAGGGGGCGGGACGAGCAGTACTTC	CASSYNRGRDEQYF